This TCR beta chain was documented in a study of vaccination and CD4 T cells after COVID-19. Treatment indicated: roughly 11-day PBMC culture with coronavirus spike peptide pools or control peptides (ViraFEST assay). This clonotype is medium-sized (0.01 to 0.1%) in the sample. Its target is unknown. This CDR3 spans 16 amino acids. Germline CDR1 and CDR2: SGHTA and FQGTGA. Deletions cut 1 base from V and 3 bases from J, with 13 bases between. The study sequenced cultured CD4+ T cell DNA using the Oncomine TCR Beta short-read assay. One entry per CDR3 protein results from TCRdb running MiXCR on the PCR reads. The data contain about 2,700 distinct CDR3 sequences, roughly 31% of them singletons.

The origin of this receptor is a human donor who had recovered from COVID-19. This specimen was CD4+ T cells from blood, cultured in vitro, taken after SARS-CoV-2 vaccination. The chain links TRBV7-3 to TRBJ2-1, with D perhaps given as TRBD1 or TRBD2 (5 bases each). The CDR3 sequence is CASSLIIGANYNEQFF. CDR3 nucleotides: TGTGCCAGCAGCTTAATAATCGGGGCTAACTACAATGAGCAGTTCTTC.